One sample yielded the 17 T cell receptor beta chains listed below, sequenced in a study of T cell repertoires in cytomegalovirus infection. TCRdb passed the reads through MiXCR, listing each CDR3 protein once. The sample holds about 150,000 distinct CDR3 sequences; roughly 18% are singletons and the top ten take 18%. Sequenced: CD8+ T cells from PBMCs. These receptors came from a human donor in good health (CMV status not recorded). Some clones in this sample may be carry-over from other donors' samples.

The table lists this clonotype with a few counts. V gene TRBV6-5 combines with J gene TRBJ1-1, with D maybe TRBD1 (5 bases). The CDR3 has 13 amino acids. V was shortened by 0 bases and J by 11 bases, with 13 bases between the two germline ends. Germline V lookup: CDR1 MNHEY, CDR2 SVGAGI. The CDR3 region is CASSYSGGMWAFF. CDR3 nucleotide sequence: TGTGCCAGCAGTTACTCGGGGGGAATGTGGGCTTTCTTT.

This clonotype was counted only a few times. The rearrangement links TRBV19 to TRBJ2-1; a possible D gene is TRBD1 (5 bases). Germline CDR1 and CDR2: LNHDA and SQIVND (reference sequence). V was trimmed by 5 bases and J by 0 bases, leaving 11 bases between them. The CDR3 has 15 residues. The CDR3 bases are TGTGCCAGTAGTCAGACAGAAACCTCCTACAATGAGCAGTTCTTC. Its translation: CASSQTETSYNEQFF. The complete variable domain, with remaining parts taken from reference TRBV19 and TRBJ2-1, reads DGGITQSPKYLFRKEGQNVTLSCEQNLNHDAMYWYRQDPGQGLRLIYYSQIVNDFQKGDIAEGYSVSREKKESFPLTVTSAQKNPTAFYLCASSQTETSYNEQFFGPGTRLTVL.

The V call is TRBV20-1, the J call TRBJ2-1, with 7 bases lining up with TRBD2. V lost 3 bases, J lost 0 bases, and 8 bases stayed unmatched. This CDR3 contains 16 residues. The germline V gene has CDR1 DFQATT and CDR2 SNEGSKA (reference sequence). CDR3 sequence reads: CSASPVLADSYNEQFF. CDR3 nucleotides: TGCAGTGCTAGTCCCGTGCTAGCGGACTCCTACAATGAGCAGTTCTTC.

V and J are TRBV6-1 and TRBJ2-7; perhaps TRBD1 as D (5 bases). The V and J ends lost 8 bases and 3 bases respectively, with 8 bases between them. The germline gives CDR1 MNHNS, CDR2 SASEGT. The length of the CDR3 is 11 residues. CDR3 DNA sequence: TGTGCCAGCCTGCAGGGCTACGAGCAGTACTTC. As protein: CASLQGYEQYF.

The CDR3 loop is CARTSGPERTQYF. In DNA, the CDR3 is TGTGCCAGAACTAGCGGGCCGGAGAGGACCCAGTACTTC. V and J are TRBV7-2 and TRBJ2-5; 9 bases fit TRBD2. CDR1 and CDR2 from the germline V gene are SGHTA and FQGNSA. With 9 bases clipped from V and 7 bases from J, the junction kept 9 bases outside the gene matches. The CDR3 has 13 residues.

V is TRBV6-4 and J is TRBJ2-1; D tentatively reads TRBD1 or TRBD2 (5 bases each). Trimming left V 5 bases short and J 2 bases short, with 10 bases between. Germline V CDR1 and CDR2: MRHNA, SNTAGT. The CDR3 sequence is 14 residues long. The CDR3 spells CASSRGAPYNEQFF. The CDR3 nucleotides are TGTGCCAGCAGTAGAGGGGCCCCCTACAATGAGCAGTTCTTC.

This chain links TRBV12-3 or TRBV12-4 with TRBJ2-5, with TRBD2 matching over 9 bases. Losses at the gene ends were 6 bases for V and 0 bases for J; bases not matched to a gene: 5. The CDR3 has 15 amino acids. The CDR3 is CASRIAGEYQETQYF. CDR3 DNA sequence: TGTGCCAGCAGGATAGCGGGGGAGTACCAAGAGACCCAGTACTTC.

This chain links TRBV20-1 with TRBJ1-1; perhaps TRBD1 as D (5 bases). Germline V gene sequence: CDR1 DFQATT, CDR2 SNEGSKA (reference sequence). The CDR3 length is 13 residues. Trimming left V 0 bases short and J 9 bases short, with 14 bases between. The CDR3 sequence: CSARELRDWKAFF. CDR3 bases: TGCAGTGCTAGAGAACTCCGGGACTGGAAAGCTTTCTTT.

In this sample, this clonotype turned up a few times. V is TRBV14 and J is TRBJ2-1; possibly TRBD1 for D (5 bases). CDR1 and CDR2 (germline): SGHDN, FVKESK. The CDR3 loop spans 16 amino acids. V lost 1 base and J 1 base, leaving 11 bases between the germline ends. The CDR3 DNA follows: TGTGCCAGCAGCCAAGGACAGAAAAGATCCTACAATGAGCAGTTCTTC. Its protein product is CASSQGQKRSYNEQFF.

This clonotype was counted a few times. The chain couples TRBV29-1 to TRBJ2-1, with D possibly TRBD1 on 5 matching bases. V was trimmed by 7 bases and J by 0 bases, leaving 10 bases between them. The CDR3 is made up of 13 amino acids. Germline V CDR1 and CDR2: SQVTM, ANQGSEA. The CDR3 nucleotides read TGCAGCGGTTTGACAGACTCCTACAATGAGCAGTTCTTC. Its protein product is CSGLTDSYNEQFF.

This chain's CDR3 is CSVEAQGRGMGETQYF. CDR3 in DNA: TGCAGCGTTGAAGCACAGGGTCGGGGTATGGGAGAGACCCAGTACTTC. V gene TRBV29-1 combines with J gene TRBJ2-5; D possibly corresponds to TRBD1 (6 bases). Per the germline V gene, CDR1 is SQVTM and CDR2 is ANQGSEA. Trimming took 1 base from V and 4 from J, leaving 19 bases between them. This CDR3 is built from 16 residues.

This clonotype was counted ten times or more. In DNA, the CDR3 is TGTGCCAGCGGCCCCTCGAGGATAGGAGATACGCAGTATTTT. Its protein is CASGPSRIGDTQYF. This chain joins TRBV7-2 and TRBJ2-3; D not resolved. The CDR3 totals 14 residues. Germline lookup yields CDR1 SGHTA and CDR2 FQGNSA. V was shortened by 8 bases and J by 5 bases, with 17 bases between the two germline ends.

There are a few counts of this clonotype. V gene TRBV20-1 combines with J gene TRBJ1-1, with a weak D call TRBD1 (5 bases). The germline gives CDR1 DFQATT, CDR2 SNEGSKA (reference sequence). V lost 5 bases and J 5 bases, leaving 9 bases between the germline ends. The CDR3 runs 11 residues. In nucleotides, the CDR3 is TGCAGTGCTCCGCAGGGAACTGAAGCTTTCTTT. Amino acid sequence: CSAPQGTEAFF.

V is TRBV28 and J is TRBJ2-7; maybe TRBD1 (6 bases). CDR3 size: 15 residues. CDR1 and CDR2 (germline): MDHEN, SYDVKM. Deletions cut 6 bases from V and 0 bases from J, with 15 bases between. CDR3 nucleotide sequence: TGTGCCAGCAGCTACAGACTGGACAGCTCCTACGAGCAGTACTTC. It codes for CASSYRLDSSYEQYF.

This rearrangement joins TRBV29-1 to TRBJ1-4, with 9 nucleotides matching TRBD1. Trimming removed 7 bases from V and 8 bases from J; junction bases left unmatched: 8. The CDR3 runs 13 residues. Looked up from germline, CDR1 is SQVTM and CDR2 is ANQGSEA. CDR3 region: CSALQGATEKLFF. CDR3 nucleotide sequence: TGCAGCGCCCTACAGGGGGCTACGGAAAAACTGTTTTTT. The full variable domain, in which reference TRBV29-1 and TRBJ1-4 provide the parts outside the CDR3, is SAVISQKPSRDICQRGTSLTIQCQVDSQVTMMFWYRQQPGQSLTLIATANQGSEATYESGFVIDKFPISRPNLTFSTLTVSNMSPEDSSIYLCSALQGATEKLFFGSGTQLSVL.

The chain combines TRBV6-2 or TRBV6-3 with TRBJ2-1, with D possibly TRBD1 on 6 matching bases. CDR1 is MNHEY, CDR2 SVGEGT, per germline. Trimming pared 2 bases from V and 2 bases from J, leaving 10 bases between. The CDR3 spans 15 residues. CDR3 sequence reads: CASSYRDTTYNEQFF. The CDR3 DNA sequence: TGTGCCAGCAGTTACCGGGACACGACCTACAATGAGCAGTTCTTC.

The rearrangement joins TRBV7-2 to TRBJ1-3, with D possibly matching TRBD1 (6 bases). Germline-derived CDR1 and CDR2 are SGHTA and FQGNSA. The CDR3 covers 18 residues. V was clipped by 6 bases and J by 0 bases, with 21 bases between them. Written as DNA, the CDR3 is TGTGCCAGCAGGGGGAGGGACAATGATTCGAGCTCTGGAAACACCATATATTTT. Translating it yields CASRGRDNDSSSGNTIYF.